The clone carrying this TCR beta chain came up a few times. The ends were cut back, 4 bases at V and 3 bases at J, with 12 bases in the middle. The V gene's germline CDR1 is SEHNR and CDR2 FQNEAQ (reference sequence). This CDR3 spans 14 amino acids. A multiplex PCR was run with 60 Vbeta primers and 13 Jbeta primers. Only in-frame clones appear in the TCRdb table, and some are missing; sequencing was by immunoSEQ multiplex PCR. The table has tens of thousands of clones, over 60% seen once; the top ten hold around 4.8%. The sample comes from a study of cytomegalovirus exposure and HLA in healthy donors.

The sequenced sample was PBMCs. The chain employs TRBV7-9 and TRBJ1-2; a weak D match, TRBD1 (5 bases). The clonotype originates from a man in his forties in good health and CMV-seronegative. In DNA form, the CDR3 reads TGTGCCAGCAGCTCTTCGACAGACTACTATGGCTACACCTTC. This encodes CASSSSTDYYGYTF. Combining the CDR3 with reference TRBV7-9 and TRBJ1-2 gives the whole variable domain DTGVSQNPRHKITKRGQNVTFRCDPISEHNRLYWYRQTLGQGPEFLTYFQNEAQLEKSRLLSDRFSAERPKGSFSTLEIQRTEQGDSAMYLCASSSSTDYYGYTFGSGTRLTVV.